Sequencing of this TCR beta chain was carried out in a study of regulatory T cells in long-lasting Graves disease. Construction of the TCR beta libraries employed iRepertoire HTBI primers in conjunction with Arm-PCR of CDR3 regions. As originally analysed: Identification of gene segments yielded over 60 TRBV and 14 TRBJ across samples. TCRdb reprocessed the multiplex PCR reads via MiXCR and lists one record per CDR3 protein. TCRdb, not the original authors, processed these V and J calls. The sample lists almost 350,000 distinct CDR3 sequences, about 20% occurring once. This clonotype was recorded at least ten times. CDR3 length: 15 residues. V shed 1 base and J 4 bases; nucleotides not matched to a gene: 5. Time point defined: persistent/refractory GD, antithyroid drugs over 5 years with positive TRAb. TCR sequences were obtained from RNA taken from PBMCs.

Sequencing was performed on peripheral blood mononuclear cells (PBMCs), taken when the disease was refractory, from a patient treated with antithyroid drugs. This receptor was obtained from a female donor with Graves disease. J is TRBJ2-5 and V is TRBV12-3 or TRBV12-4; 8 bases are a match to TRBD2. CDR3 coding DNA: TGTGCCAGCAGTTTAGGACTAGCGAGTGTAGAGACCCAGTACTTC. Translating it yields CASSLGLASVETQYF.